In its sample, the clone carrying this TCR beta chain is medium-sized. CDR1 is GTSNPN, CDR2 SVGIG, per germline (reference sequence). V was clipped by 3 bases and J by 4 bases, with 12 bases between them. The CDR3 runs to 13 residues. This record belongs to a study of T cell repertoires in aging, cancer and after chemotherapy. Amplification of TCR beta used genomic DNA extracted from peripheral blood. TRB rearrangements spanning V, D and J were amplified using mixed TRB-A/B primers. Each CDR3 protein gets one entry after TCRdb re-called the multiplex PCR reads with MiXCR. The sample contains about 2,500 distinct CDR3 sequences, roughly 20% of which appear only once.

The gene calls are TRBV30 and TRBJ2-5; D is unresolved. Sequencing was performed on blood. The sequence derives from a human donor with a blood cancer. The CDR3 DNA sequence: TGTGCCTGGAGCAGGCGGTTAAGAGAGACCCAGTACTTC. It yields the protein CAWSRRLRETQYF.